This T cell receptor (beta chain) comes out of a study of OX40 agonist ivuxolimab in advanced cancers. Looking at the study overall: Across the patients, intravenous ivuxolimab was delivered every 2 weeks at 0.01 to 10 mg/kg. Those enrolled were 82.7% male, with a mean age of around 55 years and ages from 23 to 79.

Whole-study findings and limits: Among patients with partial responses at 0.1-3.0 mg/kg, clonal expansion was among the lowest.

This clone turned up a few times. The antigen remains unidentified. Germline lookup yields CDR1 SNHLY and CDR2 FYNNEI. The CDR3 totals 15 residues. Trimming took 4 bases from V and 3 from J; bases not matched to a gene: 4. Sequenced by immunoSEQ multiplex PCR; TCRdb stores in-frame clones only, minus some. Of fewer than 80,000 clones listed, over 75% are singletons. The chain couples TRBV2 to TRBJ2-3, with 10 bases matching TRBD1. Here the sequenced sample was CD4+ or CD8+ T cells sorted from blood, taken in a trial of the OX40 agonist ivuxolimab. The receptor was derived from an adult with an advanced solid tumor such as melanoma, head and neck, liver or kidney cancer. CDR3 sequence (DNA): TGTGCCAGCAGTGTGGGGACAGGGGCGACAGATACGCAGTATTTT. This codes for CASSVGTGATDTQYF. The full variable domain, its missing parts supplied by reference TRBV2 and TRBJ2-3, is EPEVTQTPSHQVTQMGQEVILRCVPISNHLYFYWYRQILGQKVEFLVSFYNNEISEKSEIFDDQFSVERPDGSNFTLKIRSTKLEDSAMYFCASSVGTGATDTQYFGPGTRLTVL.